This TCR beta chain was sequenced in a study of tumor-infiltrating lymphocytes in primary liver carcinoma. It was from roughly 20-30 mg of unsorted bulk tissue that RNA and DNA were co-extracted. Donors underwent surgery for histopathologically diagnosed primary liver carcinoma. Patients had chronic HBV infection and were treatment-naive. Study outcomes and limitations: Roughly 7.5-24% of top clones, and no more, occurred in all five tumor regions. Reduced overlap was seen in tumor-adjacent and tumor-blood pairs versus tumor region pairs.

The CDR3 length is 14 residues. Germline CDR1 reads SEHNR; CDR2 reads FQNEAQ (reference sequence). V trimming: 1 base; J trimming: 13 bases; junction bases outside the gene matches: 12. TCR beta cDNA was prepared out of about 530 ng total RNA by means of a constant-region primer. Researchers made the TCR beta libraries by running three nested multiplex PCR rounds with slightly modified ARM-PCR. PCR rounds one and two used TRBV1-TRBV30 forward primers with a C-beta reverse primer for around 10 cycles each. MiXCR, applied by TCRdb to the multiplex PCR reads, yields one record per CDR3 protein. The sample consists of 100,000 to 150,000 distinct CDR3 sequences, 50% to 80% of them appearing once. Of note for this clonotype: Its antigen is unknown.

Sequenced material: liver tumor tissue from sampling region 3. Stated subset: tumor region T3, left-lateral pole. The sequence was obtained from an older woman with primary liver carcinoma and hepatitis B virus infection. The V gene is TRBV7-9, the J gene TRBJ2-7; 8 bases match TRBD1. The CDR3 reads CASSLDGGGQGRYF. CDR3 coding DNA: TGTGCCAGCAGCTTAGATGGGGGAGGACAGGGAAGATACTTC.